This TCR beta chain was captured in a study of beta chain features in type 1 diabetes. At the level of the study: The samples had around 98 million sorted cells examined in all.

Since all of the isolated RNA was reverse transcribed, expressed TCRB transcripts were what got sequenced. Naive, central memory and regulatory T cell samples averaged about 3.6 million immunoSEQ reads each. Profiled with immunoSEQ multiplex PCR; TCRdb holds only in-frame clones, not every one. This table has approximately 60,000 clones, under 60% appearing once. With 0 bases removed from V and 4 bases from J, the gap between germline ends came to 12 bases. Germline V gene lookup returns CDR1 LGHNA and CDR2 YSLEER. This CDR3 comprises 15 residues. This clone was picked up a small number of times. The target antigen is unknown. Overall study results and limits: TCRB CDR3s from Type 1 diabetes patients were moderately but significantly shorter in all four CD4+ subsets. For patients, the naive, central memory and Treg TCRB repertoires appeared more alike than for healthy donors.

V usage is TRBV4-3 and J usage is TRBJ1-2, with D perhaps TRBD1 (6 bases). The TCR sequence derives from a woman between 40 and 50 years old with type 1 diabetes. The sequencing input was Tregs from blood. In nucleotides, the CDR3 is TGCGCCAGCAGCCAAGAATACAGGGCGACCTATGGCTACACCTTC. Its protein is CASSQEYRATYGYTF.